The present TCR beta chain was sequenced within a study of shared clonotypes between healthy human individuals. As concerns this clone: Its antigen is not identified.

The protocol was immunoSEQ multiplex PCR, while the TCRdb copy is restricted to in-frame clones and leaves out a portion. Here the sample spans roughly 700,000 clones, roughly 87% being singletons. Germline V lookup: CDR1 KGHSH, CDR2 LQKENI. J was trimmed by 14 bases and V by 5 bases; bases with no gene match: 16. The CDR3 is 15 residues long. CD45RO+ cells and CCR7-negative CD45RA+ TemRA cells were combined as CD8 memory. Notes on the study in general: Across a handful of donors, naive CD4 shared around 5.3%, naive CD8 more than 3%, memory CD4 roughly 2.4%, memory CD8 0.4% to 0.5%.

V usage is TRBV18 and J usage is TRBJ2-1; 9 positions agree with TRBD2. This TCR was recovered from a man aged 18 to 30 in good health. Some clones in this sample may be carry-over from other donors' samples. Sequenced material: memory CD8+ T cells from PBMCs. Specified subset: CD45RO+ cells pooled with CCR7-negative TemRA cells. The CDR3 protein is CASSFSSGDPRGEFF. DNA of the CDR3: TGTGCCAGCTCATTCTCTAGCGGGGACCCGAGGGGGGAGTTCTTC.